This passage covers 2 T cell receptor beta chains from one sample sequenced in a study of control samples from healthy donors and cancer patients. Profiling relied on immunoSEQ multiplex PCR, and the TCRdb table lists in-frame clones only, not all of them. The sample records about 110,000 clones, roughly 79% being singletons. The sample taken for sequencing was blood. Every receptor here comes from a man younger than 30 in good health.

The chain joins TRBV19 to TRBJ2-4, with D perhaps TRBD1 or TRBD2 (5 bases each). This CDR3 spans 16 amino acids. Germline lookup yields CDR1 LNHDA and CDR2 SQIVND (reference sequence). V was clipped by 3 bases and J by 0 bases, with 12 bases between them. DNA of the CDR3: TGTGCCAGTAGTATCGCTTTGGGGGTAGCCAAAAACATTCAGTACTTC. Protein: CASSIALGVAKNIQYF. Based on the CDR3 plus reference TRBV19 and TRBJ2-4, the full variable domain is DGGITQSPKYLFRKEGQNVTLSCEQNLNHDAMYWYRQDPGQGLRLIYYSQIVNDFQKGDIAEGYSVSREKKESFPLTVTSAQKNPTAFYLCASSIALGVAKNIQYFGAGTRLSVL.

This clone was picked up a small number of times. The rearrangement joins TRBV7-8 to TRBJ1-6; TRBD1 matches at 10 bases. The CDR3 spans 15 residues. The germline V gene has CDR1 SGHVS and CDR2 FQNEAQ. The ends lost 5 bases at V and 9 bases at J; junction bases unmatched: 7. The CDR3 protein is CASSPRQGAFSPLHF. DNA of the CDR3: TGTGCCAGCAGCCCAAGACAGGGGGCATTTTCACCCCTCCACTTT.